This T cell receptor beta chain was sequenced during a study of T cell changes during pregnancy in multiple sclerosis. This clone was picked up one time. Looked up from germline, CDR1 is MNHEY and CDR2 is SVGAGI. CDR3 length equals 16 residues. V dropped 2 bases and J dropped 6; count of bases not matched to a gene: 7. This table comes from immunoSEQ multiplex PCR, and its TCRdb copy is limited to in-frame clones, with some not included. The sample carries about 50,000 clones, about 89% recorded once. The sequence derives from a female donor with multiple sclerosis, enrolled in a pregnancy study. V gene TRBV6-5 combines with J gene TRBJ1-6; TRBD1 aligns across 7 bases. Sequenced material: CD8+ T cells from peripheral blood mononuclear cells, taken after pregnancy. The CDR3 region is CASSYAIGGSNSPLHF. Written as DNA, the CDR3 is TGTGCCAGCAGTTACGCTATAGGGGGCTCTAATTCACCCCTCCACTTT.